Sequencing of this TCR beta chain was carried out in a study of blood T cell repertoires in COVID-19. Study background: Italy, Spain and the United States were the sources of the convalescent and acute COVID-19 samples. The cDNA or gDNA used as material had been derived from T cells, B-cell-depleted T cells, or PBMCs.

Trimming took off 4 bases at V and 7 bases at J, with 13 bases between the two ends. Germline V gene data show CDR1 as MNHNS and CDR2 as SASEGT. This CDR3 is built from 14 residues. Methods used by the authors: Using reference gene primer amplification, nucleated cell counts were estimated. Profiling relied on immunoSEQ multiplex PCR, and the TCRdb table lists in-frame clones only, not all of them. The V and J calls and clone size come from that table; D and trimming were worked out from the DNA. Among more than 65,000 clones, about nine tenths were seen once, and the ten largest hold over 7%. The TCR originated in a man aged 45-65 years with acute or convalescent COVID-19. The rearrangement links TRBV6-1 to TRBJ1-4; no reliable D call. Sequenced material: peripheral blood. The CDR3 protein is CASSAARVPEKLFF. In DNA, the CDR3 is TGTGCCAGCAGTGCAGCGAGGGTACCTGAAAAACTGTTTTTT.